The clone carrying this TCR beta chain was recorded a few times. Its cognate antigen is unknown. The germline V gene has CDR1 MNHEY and CDR2 SVGAGI. The V and J ends lost 4 bases and 3 bases, in that order; junction bases with no gene match: 7. CDR3 length: 15 amino acids. The data stem from a study of T-cell reconstitution after alpha-beta-depleted transplantation in children. Whole-study results and caveats: Newly produced T cells mostly provided counts and TCRbeta diversity after one year, as hyperexpanded clones declined. Several hundred expanded graft clones reportedly were the source of alpha-beta T cells about two months after transplant. Surviving recipient T cells and thymic progenitors produced the high day-60 TCRbeta diversity seen in some patients.

A library of TCRbeta sequences, prepared with unique molecular identifiers, was generated. One entry per CDR3 protein, called by TCRdb with MiXCR from the PCR reads. Of a few hundred thousand distinct CDR3 sequences in the sample, roughly a quarter were seen once. The sample in question was PBMCs, mostly from graft donor cells, obtained 360 days after TCRalphabeta/CD19-depleted stem cell transplant. The clonotype was recovered from a female patient aged 2 to 10 who had a stem cell transplant for congenital amegakaryocytic thrombocytopenia, so the T cells may come from the graft donor. The chain is built from TRBV6-5 and TRBJ1-1, with 8 nucleotides matching TRBD1. The CDR3 spells CASSSGQGLDTEAFF. The CDR3 DNA reads TGTGCCAGCAGTTCCGGACAGGGACTGGACACTGAAGCTTTCTTT.